The rows below give T cell receptor beta chains drawn from one sample of a study of lymphopenia after photon versus proton radiotherapy. The data were produced by immunoSEQ multiplex PCR, yet TCRdb's version contains in-frame clones alone and is incomplete. The table has more than 35,000 clones, 85% to 90% seen once. Material: peripheral blood, obtained from a patient treated with photon-based radiotherapy. All receptors come from a middle-aged man with gastric cancer. The CDR3 runs from the conserved cysteine through the conserved F or W.

CDR3 protein | CDR3 length | V gene
CASRPWGANTGELFF | 15 | TRBV7-7
CATPGRRGPTYEQYF | 15 | TRBV28
CASSLEGSFKNIQYF | 15 | TRBV5-1
CASSLLYAGGDTQYF | 15 | TRBV7-2
CAISDPGLAGGLSYEQYF | 18 | TRBV10-3
CSGLERGRETQYF | 13 | TRBV29-1
CASSFGLIRSYNEQFF | 16 | TRBV5-6
CASSPTTGGNNQPQHF | 16 | TRBV27
CSVETHPNTEAFF | 13 | TRBV29-1
CASKIAGGPHEQFF | 14 | TRBV27
CSVLVSGANVLTF | 13 | TRBV29-1
CASSSPGTGETQYF | 14 | TRBV5-8
CASSMRASGDNEQFF | 15 | TRBV19
CASSTRLNTEAFF | 13 | TRBV27
CASSVEVHDRELFF | 14 | TRBV9
CASSLVQGRTEAFF | 14 | TRBV7-9
CAWRRGQAKYNEQFF | 15 | TRBV30
CASIPSGQANYGYTF | 15 | TRBV6-1
CASSVAGGPYEQYF | 14 | TRBV5-4
CASSVGGTVSSYNEQFF | 17 | TRBV9
CASSLRSGQETQYF | 14 | TRBV5-6
CASSPLEHSYEQYF | 14 | TRBV18
CASALFNEQFF | 11 | TRBV11-2
CASSLRGTEAFF | 12 | TRBV5-1
CASSARLAPTYEQYF | 15 | TRBV14
CSVVGRLNTEAFF | 13 | TRBV29-1
CASSLDSNEQFF | 12 | TRBV6-5
CASSLGVGTQHF | 12 | TRBV7-9
CASRLLSGSDTQYF | 14 | TRBV27
CASSLSRSGGYTF | 13 | TRBV27
CASSPLSAFWASNTEAFF | 18 | TRBV18
CAWTKAPNTEAFF | 13 | TRBV30
CASRPPAGGYEQYF | 14 | TRBV28
CASWGADYEQYF | 12 | TRBV6-6
CASSPDRNYGYTF | 13 | TRBV18
CASSEEGEQYF | 11 | TRBV2
CASSFVSVTGELFF | 14 | TRBV28
CSVEGLADYNEQFF | 14 | TRBV29-1
CASSPTSGRVGGELFF | 16 | TRBV7-6
CVSSIDKGGSEQYF | 14 | TRBV19
CASSPPSRQETQYF | 14 | TRBV18
CASSLIPVDEQYF | 13 | TRBV28
CASSIQGMADTQYF | 14 | TRBV18
CASSPLGQGGHEQYF | 15 | TRBV18
CASSGGGYGYTF | 12 | TRBV6-5
CASSLAQGRGNIQYF | 15 | TRBV7-2
CASSRTSGRKEQYF | 14 | TRBV6-5
CASTPGGSTDTQYF | 14 | TRBV9
CSGGVNEQFF | 10 | TRBV20-1
CASSDKAKVRSAEAFF | 16 | TRBV2
CASSGVPAGEDGEQFF | 16 | TRBV10-1
CASSLLGQDSVTNTEAFF | 18 | TRBV7-8
CASSLEGPFNTGELFF | 16 | TRBV7-6
CASNPPGAGADTQYF | 15 | TRBV9
CASSPGGAGGIGELFF | 16 | TRBV7-3